This T cell receptor beta chain was retrieved from a study of tumor-infiltrating lymphocytes in primary liver carcinoma. Across the whole study: Subjects consisted of male and female patients aged 30 to 69 years.

The CDR3 has 14 residues. Germline CDR1 SEHNR, CDR2 FQNEAQ (reference sequence). V gave up 5 bases and J gave up 4 bases, with 14 bases separating them. Whole-study findings and limits: Less overlap was seen in tumor-adjacent and tumor-blood pairs than in tumor region pairs. The 250 largest clones made up significantly more of tumor than blood repertoires (p = 0.039).

The template, 450 to 650 ng total RNA, yielded TCR beta cDNA made with a constant-region primer. Generation of the TCR beta libraries relied on three nested multiplex PCR rounds using slightly modified ARM-PCR. Primers for the first two PCR rounds were TRBV1-TRBV30 forward primers and a C-beta reverse primer (around 10 cycles per round). TCRdb redid the calling of the multiplex PCR reads with MiXCR, one entry per CDR3 protein. The table lists approximately 80,000 distinct CDR3 sequences, roughly 69% of them singletons. Taking about 20-31 mg of unsorted bulk tissue, the authors co-extracted RNA and DNA. Infection with HBV was chronic in patients; they were treatment-naive. Comments on this clonotype: Antigen specificity is unknown.

The sequence was obtained from a man aged 40-49 years with primary liver carcinoma and hepatitis B virus infection. The specimen sequenced was tumor-adjacent normal liver tissue. The chain carries TRBV7-9 and TRBJ1-2; TRBD1 might be the D (6 bases). The CDR3: CASSTGRGAYGYTF. CDR3 coding DNA: TGTGCCAGCAGCACGGGACGGGGGGCCTATGGCTACACCTTC. Complete variable domain (other parts from reference TRBV7-9 and TRBJ1-2): DTGVSQNPRHKITKRGQNVTFRCDPISEHNRLYWYRQTLGQGPEFLTYFQNEAQLEKSRLLSDRFSAERPKGSFSTLEIQRTEQGDSAMYLCASSTGRGAYGYTFGSGTRLTVV.